The entry that follows covers one T cell receptor beta chain sequence. Its antigen remains unknown. The germline CDR1 and CDR2 sequences are SEHNR and FQNEAQ (reference sequence). The V end lost 5 bases, the J end lost 8 bases, and 13 bases lay between the germline ends. The CDR3 covers 13 residues. These data come from a study of chemoradiotherapy in HPV16-positive cancers. Whole-study results and caveats: During treatment, candidate HPV-specific clones and E7-related motifs expanded in tumor.

The table came from immunoSEQ multiplex PCR; TCRdb's copy has only in-frame clones and leaves some out. The profile covers approximately 9,500 clones, with about three quarters appearing a single time and roughly 12% taken by the ten largest. The rearrangement joins TRBV7-9 to TRBJ1-3, with D possibly matching TRBD1 (5 bases). Sequencing used tumor tissue, obtained from a patient who underwent chemoradiotherapy. This TCR derives from a human donor with HPV-associated anogenital cancer. For the CDR3, the DNA is TGTGCCAGCAGCCCGGGTTTGGGGCACACCATATATTTT. It encodes CASSPGLGHTIYF.